The 15 T cell receptor beta chains below were found in one sample sequenced in a study of T cell responses to AZD1222 COVID-19 vaccine. Generated by immunoSEQ multiplex PCR, the TCRdb table keeps only in-frame clones and is missing some. The sample records 100,000 to 120,000 clones, about 91% being singletons. The specimen was peripheral blood, collected 28 days after the second AZD1222 dose. All receptors come from an adult who received the AZD1222 COVID-19 vaccine.

The CDR3 sequence is CASSTGTDQNEKLFF. CDR3 nucleotide sequence: TGTGCCAGCTCAACCGGGACGGACCAAAATGAAAAACTGTTTTTT. The chain is built from TRBV18 and TRBJ1-4, with TRBD1 as a possible D gene (5 bases). CDR3 length equals 15 residues. Germline lookup yields CDR1 KGHSH and CDR2 LQKENI. The V gene lost 5 bases and the J gene lost 5 bases, with 15 bases spanning the gap.

The chain carries TRBV29-1 and TRBJ2-1; TRBD2 matches 9 bases. The length of the CDR3 is 18 residues. V shed 7 bases and J 2 bases; nucleotides not matched to a gene: 18. Germline assignment: CDR1 SQVTM and CDR2 ANQGSEA. The CDR3 nucleotides are TGCAGCGCTCTTATAGGTGGGCGGGGGGGCCTTACCTACAATGAGCAGTTCTTC. Residues: CSALIGGRGGLTYNEQFF.

The gene calls are TRBV27 and TRBJ2-1, with D possibly called TRBD1 or TRBD2 (5 bases each). V dropped 2 bases and J dropped 1 base, with 6 bases sitting between them. The CDR3 sequence is 14 residues long. In germline, CDR1 is MNHEY, CDR2 SMNVEV (reference sequence). The CDR3 is CASSLGGSYNEQFF. CDR3 nucleotides: TGTGCCAGCAGTTTAGGGGGTTCCTACAATGAGCAGTTCTTC.

This clone was found a few times. The V call is TRBV2, the J call TRBJ1-2, with D possibly TRBD1 on 5 matching bases. Trimming removed 2 bases from V and 13 bases from J, with 14 bases in between. CDR3 length: 12 residues. CDR1 is SNHLY, CDR2 FYNNEI, per germline. As DNA, the CDR3 is TGTGCCAGCAGTGAAAGGGAGGGGCTGGGCACCTTC. The encoded protein is CASSEREGLGTF.

This chain uses TRBV5-1 with TRBJ1-4, with no clear D. Trimming pared 4 bases from V and 3 bases from J, leaving 7 bases between. The CDR3 has 13 residues. CDR1 SGHRS and CDR2 YFSETQ come from the germline V gene. The CDR3 loop is CASSRMANEKLFF. The CDR3 coding sequence is TGCGCCAGCAGCCGGATGGCTAATGAAAAACTGTTTTTT.

Notes on this clone: The same CDR3 is also encoded by other DNA sequences in this sample. V is TRBV6-2 or TRBV6-3 and J is TRBJ2-7; the D gene is possibly TRBD1 (5 bases). Germline V gene lookup returns CDR1 MNHEY and CDR2 SVGEGT. This CDR3 spans 11 amino acids. The V and J ends lost 4 bases and 4 bases respectively, with 5 bases between them. CDR3 sequence (DNA): TGTGCCAGCAGTTGGACATACGAGCAGTACTTC. Its translation is CASSWTYEQYF.

There are a few counts of this clone. The chain is built from TRBV29-1 and TRBJ2-7; TRBD1 might be the D (6 bases). This CDR3 region has 11 residues. V lost 3 bases to trimming and J lost 7 bases, with 10 bases between them. Germline CDR1 and CDR2: SQVTM and ANQGSEA. CDR3 bases: TGCAGCGTTGAGGGGGCTAGGGAGCAGTACTTC. Protein: CSVEGAREQYF.

The chain joins TRBV27 to TRBJ2-1, with TRBD2 as a possible D gene (6 bases). Trimming shortened V by 3 bases and J by 4 bases, and 13 bases separated the two germline ends. Germline V gene lookup returns CDR1 MNHEY and CDR2 SMNVEV (reference sequence). The CDR3 contains 15 residues. CDR3 coding DNA: TGTGCCAGCAGTTTTGGGCTAGCGTCATACAATGAGCAGTTCTTC. It specifies CASSFGLASYNEQFF.

This clone was seen at least ten times. The gene calls are TRBV4-3 and TRBJ2-5; 7 nucleotides match TRBD1. V gave up 4 bases and J gave up 2 bases; unmatched junction bases: 10. The germline gives CDR1 LGHNA, CDR2 YSLEER. This CDR3 comprises 16 residues. The CDR3 bases are TGCGCCAGCAGCCCTTCCTGGGACAGAAAACAAGAGACCCAGTACTTC. Residues: CASSPSWDRKQETQYF.

CDR3 sequence (DNA): TGTGCCAGTAGTATCACTAGCACTTCCTACAATGAGCAGTTCTTC. Translated, it gives CASSITSTSYNEQFF. The V and J genes are TRBV19 and TRBJ2-1, with D tentatively TRBD2 (6 bases). In germline, CDR1 is LNHDA, CDR2 SQIVND (reference sequence). The length of the CDR3 is 15 residues. Trimming pared 3 bases from V and 1 base from J, leaving 10 bases between.

The chain employs TRBV7-8 and TRBJ2-4; 10 bases agree with TRBD2. Per the germline V gene, CDR1 is SGHVS and CDR2 is FQNEAQ. V gave up 5 bases and J gave up 5 bases; unmatched junction bases: 12. CDR3 size: 17 residues. The CDR3 sequence: CASSRESGGGLQNIQYF. CDR3 DNA sequence: TGTGCCAGCAGCAGAGAGAGCGGGGGGGGCTTACAAAACATTCAGTACTTC.

The chain carries TRBV28 and TRBJ2-5, with 9 bases fitting TRBD2. Germline loops: CDR1 MDHEN, CDR2 SYDVKM. The CDR3 sequence is 19 residues long. The J segment lost 0 bases and the V segment lost 4 bases, leaving 15 bases of the junction unmatched. CDR3 in DNA: TGTGCCAGCAGTTACCTGAGCGGGGGGACGCTTCGGTACCAAGAGACCCAGTACTTC. Protein: CASSYLSGGTLRYQETQYF.

The chain couples TRBV5-1 to TRBJ2-7; D is unresolved. Per the germline V gene, CDR1 is SGHRS and CDR2 is YFSETQ. CDR3 length: 12 residues. V was pared by 0 bases and J by 6 bases, with 7 bases between. The CDR3 nucleotides are TGCGCCAGCAGCTTGGGCGATCTCGAGCAGTACTTC. It specifies CASSLGDLEQYF.

The chain couples TRBV7-3 to TRBJ2-3; perhaps TRBD1 as D (5 bases). Between the trimmed V and J ends, which lost 3 bases and 7 bases, there was a span of 11 bases. This CDR3 contains 13 residues. The V gene's germline CDR1 is SGHTA and CDR2 FQGTGA. Here the CDR3 reads CASSFDRANTQYF. Here the CDR3 DNA reads TGTGCCAGCAGCTTCGACAGAGCTAATACGCAGTATTTT.

This clone has only one observation. This chain connects TRBV7-3 to TRBJ1-2, with a tentative D call TRBD1 (6 bases). V dropped 5 bases and J dropped 8 bases, with 24 bases sitting between them. There are 16 residues in the CDR3. Germline CDR1 reads SGHTA; CDR2 reads FQGTGA. The CDR3 region has the DNA TGTGCCAGCAGCACCTATGGGGAGGGTGGGGGCGGCGGCTACACCTTC. Amino acids: CASSTYGEGGGGGYTF.